These 14 T cell receptor beta chains were all obtained from the same sample, sequenced in a study of radiotherapy plus CTLA-4 blockade in lung cancer. Data came from immunoSEQ multiplex PCR; TCRdb stores just in-frame clones and leaves some out. The sample comprises under 55,000 clones, under 85% of which are singletons, and under 3.5% rests with the top ten. The sample here was peripheral blood, taken from a patient treated with radiotherapy plus ipilimumab. These receptors came from a human donor with non-small cell lung cancer who had a partial response to radiotherapy plus ipilimumab.

This chain's CDR3 is CASPRDSYEQYF. CDR3 nucleotides: TGTGCCAGCCCCCGCGACAGCTACGAGCAGTACTTC. The chain recombines TRBV18 with TRBJ2-7, with D tentatively TRBD1 (5 bases). Trimming cost V 8 bases and J 3 bases, with 11 bases left between them. The CDR3 has 12 residues. Germline CDR1 and CDR2: KGHSH and LQKENI. Based on the CDR3 plus reference TRBV18 and TRBJ2-7, the full variable domain is NAGVMQNPRHLVRRRGQEARLRCSPMKGHSHVYWYRQLPEEGLKFMVYLQKENIIDESGMPKERFSAEFPKEGPSILRIQQVVRGDSAAYFCASPRDSYEQYFGPGTRLTVT.

Comments on this clone: The sample contains more than one DNA sequence encoding this CDR3. This chain joins TRBV6-1 and TRBJ1-6; TRBD1 matches at 7 bases. The junction had 7 bases not matched to a gene; V was cut back by 4 bases and J by 10 bases. Germline V gives CDR1 MNHNS, CDR2 SASEGT. The CDR3 spans 14 residues. CDR3 region: CASSVQGVASPLHF. DNA of the CDR3: TGTGCCAGCAGTGTTCAGGGGGTCGCCTCACCCCTCCACTTT.

This clone turned up a few times. The V gene is TRBV6-1, the J gene TRBJ1-6, with 7 bases aligning to TRBD1. The CDR3 runs 13 residues. V lost 5 bases and J lost 7; bases outside the gene matches: 2. Germline assignment: CDR1 MNHNS and CDR2 SASEGT. The CDR3 sequence is CASSRDSNSPLHF. CDR3 in DNA: TGTGCCAGCAGTCGGGACAGCAATTCACCCCTCCACTTT.

The chain is built from TRBV5-1 and TRBJ1-3; tentatively, D is TRBD1 (5 bases). Germline-derived CDR1 and CDR2 are SGHRS and YFSETQ. V lost 0 bases, J lost 0 bases, and 13 bases lay in between. This CDR3 has 17 residues. DNA of the CDR3: TGCGCCAGCAGCTTGGCCCATGGGGCAGGCTCTGGAAACACCATATATTTT. Amino acids: CASSLAHGAGSGNTIYF.

This rearrangement joins TRBV27 to TRBJ1-1; D is perhaps TRBD1 (6 bases). Germline CDR1 MNHEY, CDR2 SMNVEV (reference sequence). CDR3 length equals 14 residues. V was shortened by 3 bases and J by 5 bases, with 13 bases between the two germline ends. DNA for the CDR3: TGTGCCAGCAGTTTTAGGAACAGGGTAACTGAAGCTTTCTTT. Translated: CASSFRNRVTEAFF.

This clone was seen only once. The chain uses TRBV6-1 and TRBJ1-5; D unclear. Germline V lookup: CDR1 MNHNS, CDR2 SASEGT. The CDR3 has 15 residues. V was shortened by 0 bases and J by 4 bases, with 10 bases between the two germline ends. The CDR3 protein is CASSEALGDNQPQHF. The CDR3 nucleotides read TGTGCCAGCAGTGAAGCTTTGGGAGATAATCAGCCCCAGCATTTT.

Relative to its sample, this clone is medium-sized. The chain uses TRBV6-5 and TRBJ1-5, with a weak D call TRBD1 (5 bases). This CDR3 region has 14 residues. The V gene's germline CDR1 is MNHEY and CDR2 SVGAGI. V shed 2 bases and J shed 6 bases, with 11 bases lying between them. CDR3 in amino acids: CASSYGQGIQPQHF. For the CDR3, the DNA is TGTGCCAGCAGTTACGGGCAGGGTATTCAGCCCCAGCATTTT.

The V and J genes are TRBV11-2 and TRBJ1-3; the D is unclear. The germline V gene encodes CDR1 SGHAT and CDR2 FQNNGV. The CDR3 is 14 residues long. Trimming cost V 5 bases and J 2 bases, with 10 bases left between them. CDR3 amino acids: CASSPVFAGNTIYF. The CDR3, as DNA: TGTGCCAGCAGCCCCGTATTCGCTGGAAACACCATATATTTT.

The CDR3: CASSREASTYEQYF. In nucleotides, the CDR3 is TGCGCCAGCAGTCGGGAGGCCTCTACCTACGAGCAGTACTTC. The chain carries TRBV23-1 and TRBJ2-7, with a tentative D call TRBD2 (6 bases). TRBV23-1 qualifies as an ORF whose function is uncertain. This CDR3 comprises 14 residues. Between the trimmed V and J ends, which lost 4 bases and 2 bases, there was a span of 12 bases.

The rearrangement joins TRBV5-1 to TRBJ2-5; 10 bases align to TRBD2. CDR3 length: 13 amino acids. The germline V gene has CDR1 SGHRS and CDR2 YFSETQ. After removal of 2 bases from V and 5 bases from J, the junction contained 0 bases not matched to a gene. The CDR3 here is CASSFSGGETQYF. The CDR3 DNA is TGCGCCAGCAGCTTTAGCGGGGGGGAGACCCAGTACTTC.

The chain recombines TRBV19 with TRBJ1-5; 11 nucleotides line up with TRBD1. With 4 bases clipped from V and 3 bases from J, the junction kept 8 bases outside the gene matches. Germline assignment: CDR1 LNHDA and CDR2 SQIVND (reference sequence). The CDR3 extends over 17 amino acids. DNA for the CDR3: TGTGCCAGTAGTAGGCGTGGGACAGGGGGGGCCAATCAGCCCCAGCATTTT. Translated: CASSRRGTGGANQPQHF. The full variable domain, completed using reference TRBV19 and TRBJ1-5, is DGGITQSPKYLFRKEGQNVTLSCEQNLNHDAMYWYRQDPGQGLRLIYYSQIVNDFQKGDIAEGYSVSREKKESFPLTVTSAQKNPTAFYLCASSRRGTGGANQPQHFGDGTRLSIL.

This clone was found a few times. The chain carries TRBV11-2 and TRBJ1-6, with D unclear. CDR1 is SGHAT and CDR2 is FQNNGV in the germline V gene. The length of the CDR3 is 15 residues. V lost 1 base, J lost 4 bases, and 8 bases lay in between. In nucleotides, the CDR3 is TGTGCCAGCAGCTTAGGCGGCGGATATAATTCACCCCTCCACTTT. It encodes CASSLGGGYNSPLHF.

Only one count was recorded for this clone. The rearrangement uses TRBV5-1 and TRBJ2-7, with 10 bases that match TRBD2. V trimming: 4 bases; J trimming: 2 bases; junction bases outside the gene matches: 9. In germline, CDR1 is SGHRS, CDR2 YFSETQ. CDR3 length equals 16 residues. This chain's CDR3 is CASSPDGTSVPYEQYF. CDR3 nucleotide sequence: TGCGCCAGCAGCCCGGACGGGACTAGCGTACCCTACGAGCAGTACTTC.

J is TRBJ1-1 and V is TRBV2; 7 bases align to TRBD1. Germline V gene data show CDR1 as SNHLY and CDR2 as FYNNEI. The CDR3 spans 11 residues. V dropped 8 bases and J dropped 3; count of bases not matched to a gene: 0. Here the CDR3 DNA reads TGTGCCAGCCAGGGGGACACTGAAGCTTTCTTT. This encodes CASQGDTEAFF. Full variable domain (rest looked up from reference TRBV2 and TRBJ1-1): EPEVTQTPSHQVTQMGQEVILRCVPISNHLYFYWYRQILGQKVEFLVSFYNNEISEKSEIFDDQFSVERPDGSNFTLKIRSTKLEDSAMYFCASQGDTEAFFGQGTRLTVV.